What follows are 24 T cell receptor beta chains derived from one specimen sequenced in a study of shared clonotypes between healthy human individuals (TCRdb year 2020). The library was made by the immunoSEQ multiplex PCR assay. TCRdb retrieved this table from immuneACCESS and kept in-frame rearrangements only. Not all clones are present; in checked studies, unresolved V genes account for under half, and no reason is known for the remainder. The table for this sample lists about 1,900,000 clones; about 95% of them were counted only once. The ten largest make up 1.2% of the sample. CD8 naive samples consisted of CD45RO-negative cells that were positively selected for CCR7, yielding a CD45RA+CCR7+ population without TemRA cells. Sequenced input: naive CD8+ T cells sorted from blood. What this sample's cell subset or site label stands for: CD45RA+CCR7+. Source of these receptors: a man in his late teens or twenties in good health.

This chain links TRBV4-1 with TRBJ2-1; 7 positions agree with TRBD1. The trim removed 1 base at V and 6 bases at J, leaving 12 bases unmatched. CDR1 MGHRA and CDR2 YSYEKL come from the germline V gene. The CDR3 sequence is 17 residues long. CDR3 nucleotides: TGCGCCAGCAGCCAAGTAAAACAGGGGCCCACGTTCAATGAGCAGTTCTTC. It specifies CASSQVKQGPTFNEQFF.

The chain carries TRBV9 and TRBJ2-1, with 9 positions matching TRBD2. CDR3 length equals 15 residues. V shed 2 bases, J shed 6 bases, and the junction held 6 bases outside the gene matches. The germline V gene encodes CDR1 SGDLS and CDR2 YYNGEE. The CDR3 loop is CASSVSGGRGNEQFF. The CDR3 region has the DNA TGTGCCAGCAGCGTTAGCGGGGGACGGGGCAATGAGCAGTTCTTC.

The rearrangement uses TRBV12-5 and TRBJ1-2, with D possibly being TRBD1 (6 bases). The germline V and J ends were trimmed by 7 bases and 0 bases, with 12 bases remaining between them. CDR1 is LGHNT, CDR2 FRNRAP, per germline. This CDR3 comprises 14 residues. CDR3 residues: CASDGGMANYGYTF. The CDR3 DNA sequence: TGTGCTAGTGATGGGGGCATGGCTAACTATGGCTACACCTTC.

This clone showed up just a few times. The chain joins TRBV19 to TRBJ1-4, with 7 bases aligning to TRBD1. Germline V lookup: CDR1 LNHDA, CDR2 SQIVND (reference sequence). After removal of 5 bases from V and 6 bases from J, the junction contained 6 bases not matched to a gene. The CDR3 consists of 14 residues. This CDR3 is CASSPGTADEKLFF. DNA for the CDR3: TGTGCCAGTAGTCCAGGGACAGCCGATGAAAAACTGTTTTTT.

The V and J genes are TRBV13 and TRBJ1-4; D call uncertain. Germline V gene lookup returns CDR1 PRHDT and CDR2 FYEKMQ (reference sequence). V was shortened by 3 bases and J by 2 bases, with 7 bases between the two germline ends. The CDR3 loop spans 14 amino acids. The CDR3 sequence is CASSLGRTNEKLFF. CDR3 sequence (DNA): TGTGCCAGCAGCTTGGGGAGGACTAATGAAAAACTGTTTTTT.

Worth noting for this clone: This sample includes further DNA sequences coding for the same CDR3. The chain uses TRBV29-1 and TRBJ2-1; D gene uncertain. The CDR3 contains 13 residues. In germline, CDR1 is SQVTM, CDR2 ANQGSEA. Trimming pared 4 bases from V and 0 bases from J, leaving 7 bases between. The CDR3 nucleotides are TGCAGCGTTGTGGGTAGCTCCTACAATGAGCAGTTCTTC. The encoded protein is CSVVGSSYNEQFF.

This clone was seen more than once but under ten times. The rearrangement joins TRBV7-9 to TRBJ1-2; weak D call: TRBD1 (6 bases). V was pared by 4 bases and J by 4 bases, with 13 bases between. CDR1 SEHNR and CDR2 FQNEAQ come from the germline V gene (reference sequence). The CDR3 consists of 14 residues. DNA of the CDR3: TGTGCCAGCAGCTCCCTCCCCAGGGGCTATGGCTACACCTTC. This sequence encodes CASSSLPRGYGYTF.

The chain has TRBV7-9 and TRBJ2-7; D tentatively fits TRBD1 or TRBD2 (5 bases each). CDR1 is SEHNR and CDR2 is FQNEAQ in the germline V gene (reference sequence). V lost 5 bases and J 2 bases, leaving 10 bases between the germline ends. This CDR3 is built from 13 residues. CDR3 nucleotides: TGTGCCAGCAGCCGGGACCTAACCTACGAGCAGTACTTC. Translated, it gives CASSRDLTYEQYF.

V gene TRBV5-1 combines with J gene TRBJ1-4; no clear D. V gave up 1 base and J gave up 0 bases, with 10 bases separating them. CDR3 size: 16 residues. The V gene's germline CDR1 is SGHRS and CDR2 YFSETQ. The CDR3 sequence: CASSLNPATTNEKLFF. The CDR3 nucleotides read TGCGCCAGCAGCTTGAACCCAGCAACAACTAATGAAAAACTGTTTTTT.

V usage is TRBV27 and J usage is TRBJ2-3; D is unresolved. The germline CDR1 and CDR2 sequences are MNHEY and SMNVEV (reference sequence). The length of the CDR3 is 16 residues. Deletions cut 5 bases from V and 4 bases from J, with 19 bases between. CDR3 residues: CASSRTERGPSDTQYF. DNA for the CDR3: TGTGCCAGCAGTCGTACGGAACGTGGGCCGTCAGATACGCAGTATTTT.

The chain uses TRBV13 and TRBJ2-3; 12 nucleotides line up with TRBD2. Germline V gives CDR1 PRHDT, CDR2 FYEKMQ (reference sequence). The J segment lost 3 bases and the V segment lost 2 bases, leaving 3 bases of the junction unmatched. CDR3 length: 16 residues. The CDR3 region is CASSLSLAGGTDTQYF. The CDR3 region has the DNA TGTGCCAGCAGCTTATCACTAGCGGGAGGAACAGATACGCAGTATTTT.

The chain has TRBV27 and TRBJ2-1, with 7 bases identical to TRBD1. Per the germline V gene, CDR1 is MNHEY and CDR2 is SMNVEV (reference sequence). The V and J ends lost 3 bases and 3 bases, in that order; junction bases with no gene match: 5. The CDR3 has 15 amino acids. CDR3 residues: CASSFPRQGYNEQFF. The CDR3 nucleotides read TGTGCCAGCAGTTTTCCCAGACAGGGCTACAATGAGCAGTTCTTC.

The V call is TRBV5-6, the J call TRBJ2-7; D unresolved. Germline CDR1 and CDR2: SGHDT and YYEEEE. The V gene lost 0 bases and the J gene lost 2 bases, with 9 bases spanning the gap. The CDR3 sequence is 14 residues long. The DNA for the CDR3 is TGTGCCAGCAGCTTGGCTCTCAACCCCTACGAGCAGTACTTC. Translating gives CASSLALNPYEQYF.

This clone was counted a single time. This chain links TRBV28 with TRBJ2-1; D not resolved. The germline V gene has CDR1 MDHEN and CDR2 SYDVKM. The CDR3 extends over 15 amino acids. V lost 5 bases to trimming and J lost 0 bases, with 11 bases between them. CDR3 coding DNA: TGTGCCAGCAGTGTGGGGTCAAGCTCCTACAATGAGCAGTTCTTC. Its translation: CASSVGSSSYNEQFF. Full variable domain (remainder filled in from reference TRBV28 and TRBJ2-1): DVKVTQSSRYLVKRTGEKVFLECVQDMDHENMFWYRQDPGLGLRLIYFSYDVKMKEKGDIPEGYSVSREKKERFSLILESASTNQTSMYLCASSVGSSSYNEQFFGPGTRLTVL.

The chain recombines TRBV27 with TRBJ2-1, with TRBD2 identical over 11 bases. CDR3 length equals 14 residues. Germline values: CDR1 MNHEY, CDR2 SMNVEV (reference sequence). After removal of 8 bases from V and 5 bases from J, the junction contained 5 bases not matched to a gene. CDR3 protein: CASYGLAGHNEQFF. The CDR3 DNA reads TGTGCCAGCTATGGACTAGCGGGCCACAATGAGCAGTTCTTC.

The V call is TRBV4-1, the J call TRBJ1-1; TRBD1 is a possible D gene (5 bases). Germline CDR1 and CDR2: MGHRA and YSYEKL. The CDR3 covers 15 residues. The V gene lost 4 bases and the J gene lost 4 bases, with 16 bases spanning the gap. CDR3 protein: CASSRSEGPVTEAFF. The CDR3 DNA sequence: TGCGCCAGCAGCCGAAGCGAGGGGCCAGTCACTGAAGCTTTCTTT.

To note about this clone: A read error may account for a junction end that differs from germline. The chain combines TRBV6-1 with TRBJ2-1; possible D gene TRBD2, 7 bases. Germline values: CDR1 MNHNS, CDR2 SASEGT. This CDR3 is built from 17 residues. The CDR3 sequence is CASSEGRGALGYNEQFF. CDR3 DNA: TGTGCCAGCAGCGAAGGGAGGGGGGCCCTGGGCTACAATGAGCAGTTCTTC.

This chain's CDR3 is CASRDIANTGELFF. The CDR3 bases are TGTGCCAGCAGGGACATCGCGAACACCGGGGAGCTGTTTTTT. The chain uses TRBV28 and TRBJ2-2; D might be TRBD1 (5 bases). The CDR3 is made up of 14 amino acids. V lost 6 bases, J lost 0 bases, and 8 bases lay in between. CDR1 MDHEN and CDR2 SYDVKM come from the germline V gene.

The V call is TRBV6-1, the J call TRBJ2-1; D remains ambiguous. The CDR3 has 14 residues. Trimming cost V 8 bases and J 4 bases, with 15 bases left between them. Per the germline V gene, CDR1 is MNHNS and CDR2 is SASEGT. CDR3 DNA sequence: TGTGCCAGCGGTGTTAGGATAGCTTACAATGAGCAGTTCTTC. Translated: CASGVRIAYNEQFF.

The J gene is TRBJ2-1, the V gene TRBV7-8; D might be TRBD1 (6 bases). Germline CDR1 reads SGHVS; CDR2 reads FQNEAQ. The CDR3 is 15 residues long. The V end lost 5 bases, the J end lost 2 bases, and 13 bases lay between the germline ends. CDR3 amino acids: CASSTNRAPYNEQFF. The CDR3 region has the DNA TGTGCCAGCAGCACAAACAGGGCCCCCTACAATGAGCAGTTCTTC.

The rearrangement joins TRBV18 to TRBJ2-2; no reliable D call. Germline CDR1 reads KGHSH; CDR2 reads LQKENI. V dropped 0 bases and J dropped 1 base, with 12 bases sitting between them. The CDR3 runs to 17 residues. This chain's CDR3 is CASSPPRETENTGELFF. The DNA of the CDR3 is TGTGCCAGCTCACCACCGCGAGAAACAGAGAACACCGGGGAGCTGTTTTTT.

The V gene is TRBV7-9, the J gene TRBJ2-1; TRBD2 aligns across 10 bases. The CDR3 covers 18 residues. Losses at the gene ends were 7 bases for V and 0 bases for J; bases not matched to a gene: 12. CDR1 is SEHNR, CDR2 FQNEAQ, per germline (reference sequence). The CDR3 here is CASNRAGGSSSSYNEQFF. DNA of the CDR3: TGTGCCAGCAACCGAGCGGGAGGGTCCTCAAGCTCCTACAATGAGCAGTTCTTC.

The J gene is TRBJ2-1, the V gene TRBV5-1; perhaps TRBD1 as D (6 bases). V dropped 3 bases and J dropped 5 bases, with 15 bases sitting between them. The CDR3 sequence is 15 residues long. The V gene's germline CDR1 is SGHRS and CDR2 YFSETQ. The CDR3 DNA is TGCGCCAGCAGCTCTTCACAGGGTTCCCACAATGAGCAGTTCTTC. Its protein product is CASSSSQGSHNEQFF.

The chain couples TRBV7-8 to TRBJ2-1, with D perhaps TRBD1 (6 bases). CDR1 SGHVS and CDR2 FQNEAQ come from the germline V gene. The CDR3 extends over 15 amino acids. V was trimmed by 5 bases and J by 7 bases, leaving 18 bases between them. The chain's CDR3 is CASSARGGKANEQFF. The CDR3 bases are TGTGCCAGCAGCGCCCGAGGGGGTAAGGCTAATGAGCAGTTCTTC.